What follows are 9 T cell receptor beta chains derived from one specimen sequenced in a study of T cell responses to AZD1222 COVID-19 vaccine. The table came from immunoSEQ multiplex PCR; TCRdb's copy has only in-frame clones and leaves some out. This table has some 180,000 clones, about 90% appearing once. Specimen: peripheral blood, collected 28 days after the second AZD1222 dose. The source of these receptors is an adult who received the AZD1222 COVID-19 vaccine.

V usage is TRBV2 and J usage is TRBJ2-7; 10 nucleotides agree with TRBD2. The CDR3 is 14 amino acids. The germline V gene has CDR1 SNHLY and CDR2 FYNNEI. After removal of 3 bases from V and 5 bases from J, the junction contained 4 bases not matched to a gene. CDR3 DNA: TGTGCCAGCAGTGAGGGTCTAGCGGGAGACGAGCAGTACTTC. Amino acid sequence: CASSEGLAGDEQYF.

For this clone: Other DNA sequences from this sample encode an identical CDR3 as well. This chain links TRBV7-9 with TRBJ1-1; no clear D. Trimming took 3 bases from V and 1 from J, leaving 3 bases between them. CDR1 is SEHNR and CDR2 is FQNEAQ in the germline V gene (reference sequence). The CDR3 has 12 amino acids. CDR3: CASSLKNTEAFF. The CDR3 nucleotides are TGTGCCAGCAGCTTGAAGAACACTGAAGCTTTCTTT.

CDR3 protein: CASSLGGYSNQPQHF. Here the CDR3 DNA reads TGTGCCAGCTCACTAGGGGGGTATAGCAATCAGCCCCAGCATTTT. The chain carries TRBV18 and TRBJ1-5; the D gene is possibly TRBD1 (6 bases). V was shortened by 4 bases and J by 0 bases, with 10 bases between the two germline ends. The CDR3 length is 15 residues. The germline V gene has CDR1 KGHSH and CDR2 LQKENI. Drawing the rest from reference TRBV18 and TRBJ1-5, the complete variable domain is NAGVMQNPRHLVRRRGQEARLRCSPMKGHSHVYWYRQLPEEGLKFMVYLQKENIIDESGMPKERFSAEFPKEGPSILRIQQVVRGDSAAYFCASSLGGYSNQPQHFGDGTRLSIL.

The V and J genes are TRBV6-5 and TRBJ1-6, with D tentatively TRBD1 (6 bases). With 10 bases removed from V and 14 bases from J, the gap between germline ends came to 21 bases. The length of the CDR3 is 13 residues. Germline lookup yields CDR1 MNHEY and CDR2 SVGAGI. For the CDR3, the DNA is TGTGCCACCCAACCCGCAGGGGCCCGTGCCCTCCACTTT. Protein: CATQPAGARALHF.

The chain employs TRBV10-3 and TRBJ2-2, with a weak D call TRBD1 (6 bases). The germline V gene encodes CDR1 ENHRY and CDR2 SYGVKD. The CDR3 is 14 residues long. V was shortened by 4 bases and J by 4 bases, with 10 bases between the two germline ends. The CDR3 here is CAISGLGGTGELFF. CDR3 bases: TGTGCCATCAGTGGCTTAGGGGGCACCGGGGAGCTGTTTTTT.

V and J are TRBV6-1 and TRBJ1-2; D not certain. The V gene's germline CDR1 is MNHNS and CDR2 SASEGT. CDR3 size: 15 residues. The V and J ends lost 1 base and 0 bases respectively, with 9 bases between them. The CDR3, as DNA: TGTGCCAGCAGTGAAGGTAGAATGCCTAACTATGGCTACACCTTC. Translating it yields CASSEGRMPNYGYTF.

The CDR3 DNA sequence: TGCGCCAGCAGCCAAGGGACAGGTTGGAGTGGAAACACCATATATTTT. Amino acid sequence: CASSQGTGWSGNTIYF. J is TRBJ1-3 and V is TRBV4-3; TRBD1 matches at 7 bases. The V gene end was trimmed by 1 base and the J gene end by 3 bases; junction bases not matched to a gene: 6. Germline V gives CDR1 LGHNA, CDR2 YSLEER. The CDR3 covers 16 residues.

The rearrangement uses TRBV19 and TRBJ1-2, with D perhaps matching TRBD1 (6 bases). Trimming cost V 6 bases and J 0 bases, with 14 bases left between them. Germline values: CDR1 LNHDA, CDR2 SQIVND (reference sequence). The CDR3 is 15 residues long. DNA for the CDR3: TGTGCCAGTAGCGCAATACAGGGCGCTAACTATGGCTACACCTTC. Residues: CASSAIQGANYGYTF.

V gene TRBV7-9 combines with J gene TRBJ1-2; D may be TRBD1 (6 bases). The CDR3 covers 12 residues. Trimming took off 5 bases at V and 7 bases at J, with 11 bases between the two ends. CDR1 SEHNR and CDR2 FQNEAQ come from the germline V gene (reference sequence). In DNA form, the CDR3 reads TGTGCCAGCAGCGCAGAGGGGGGTGGCTACACCTTC. Encoded protein: CASSAEGGGYTF.